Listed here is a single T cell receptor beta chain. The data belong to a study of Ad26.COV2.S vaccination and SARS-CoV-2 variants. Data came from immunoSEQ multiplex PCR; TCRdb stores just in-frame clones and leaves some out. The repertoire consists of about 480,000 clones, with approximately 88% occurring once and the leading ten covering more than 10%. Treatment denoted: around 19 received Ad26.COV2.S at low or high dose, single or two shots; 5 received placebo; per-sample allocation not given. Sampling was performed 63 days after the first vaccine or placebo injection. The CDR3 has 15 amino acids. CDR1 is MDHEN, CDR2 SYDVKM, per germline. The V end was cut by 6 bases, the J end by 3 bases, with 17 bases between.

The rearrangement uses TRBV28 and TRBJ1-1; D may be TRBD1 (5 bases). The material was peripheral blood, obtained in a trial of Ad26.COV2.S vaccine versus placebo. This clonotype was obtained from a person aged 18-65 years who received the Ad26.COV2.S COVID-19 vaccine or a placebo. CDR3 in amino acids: CASSLLGRDHTEAFF. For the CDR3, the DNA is TGTGCCAGCAGCCTACTGGGGCGGGATCACACTGAAGCTTTCTTT.